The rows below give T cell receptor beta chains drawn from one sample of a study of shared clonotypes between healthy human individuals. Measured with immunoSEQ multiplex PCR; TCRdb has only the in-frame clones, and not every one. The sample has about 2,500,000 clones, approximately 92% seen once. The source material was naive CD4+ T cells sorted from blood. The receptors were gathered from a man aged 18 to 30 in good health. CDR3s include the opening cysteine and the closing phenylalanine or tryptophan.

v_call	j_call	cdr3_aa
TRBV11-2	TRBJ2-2	CASTRTGGTGELFF
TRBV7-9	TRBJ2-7	CASSVGLAGDSYEQYF
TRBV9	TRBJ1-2	CASSVGGYGYTF
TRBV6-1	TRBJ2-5	CASSEDLAGGTETQYF
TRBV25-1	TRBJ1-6	CASSETGQLQSPLHF
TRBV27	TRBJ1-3	CASINRGGNTIYF
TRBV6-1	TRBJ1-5	CASSAPERTRNQPQHF
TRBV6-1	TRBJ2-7	CASSRLAGSSYEQYF
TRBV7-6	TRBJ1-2	CASSLGGQANYGYTF
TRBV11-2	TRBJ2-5	CASSSGTAGIGETQYF
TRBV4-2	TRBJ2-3	CASSQAQTSGPPDTQYF
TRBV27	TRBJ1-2	CASGLIQGGYGYTF
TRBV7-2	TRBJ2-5	CASSTQTSGGVETQYF
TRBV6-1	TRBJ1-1	CASKLMNTEAFF
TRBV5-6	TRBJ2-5	CASSLETGRVVGQYF
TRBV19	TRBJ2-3	CASTSQLADTQYF
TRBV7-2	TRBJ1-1	CASSLSAAGREAFF
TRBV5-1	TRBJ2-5	CASSWGPKETQYF
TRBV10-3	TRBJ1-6	CAISAGVNNSPLHF
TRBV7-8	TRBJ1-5	CASSSRPSGNQPQHF
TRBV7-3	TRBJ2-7	CASSSSGNEQYF
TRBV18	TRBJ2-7	CASSPATYEQYF
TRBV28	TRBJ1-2	CASIRQGGDGYTF
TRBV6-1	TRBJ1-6	CASSEGPLHF
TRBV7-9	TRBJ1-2	CAKRLGRNRGGWSNYGYTF
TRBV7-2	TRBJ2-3	CASSLAVGGEYF
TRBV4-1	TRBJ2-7	CASSQAYRDRVHEQYF
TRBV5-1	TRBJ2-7	CASSLEGTTYEQYF
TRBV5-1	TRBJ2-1	CASSAVPGGQFF
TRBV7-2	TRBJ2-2	CASSRSGAGELFF
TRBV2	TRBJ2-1	CASFDLGLPYNEQFF
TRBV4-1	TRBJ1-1	CASSHYSGTTEAFF
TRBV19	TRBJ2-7	CASSRTSGGVKFSEQYF
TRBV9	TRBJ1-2	CASSVGHGRLRYGYTF
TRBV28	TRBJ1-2	CASSQTGTGGSGYTF
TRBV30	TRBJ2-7	CAWSAPYEQYF
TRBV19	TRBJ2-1	CASRSPGTRPEQFF
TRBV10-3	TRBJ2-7	CATHPTSGYEQYF
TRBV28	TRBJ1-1	CASSTGQGTEAFF
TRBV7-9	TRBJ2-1	CASSLADRGEQFF
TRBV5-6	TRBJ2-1	CASSWALAEYNEQFF
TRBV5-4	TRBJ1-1	CASRFGTGGANVAEAFF
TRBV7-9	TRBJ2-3	CASSLSNLGGLKTDTQYF
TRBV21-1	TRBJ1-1	CASSNGQGAFGRQGEDTEAFF
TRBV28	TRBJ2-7	CASSLRGTGAYEQYF
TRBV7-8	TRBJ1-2	CASSLGQVANYGYTF
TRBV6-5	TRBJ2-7	CASSSSSGSSYEQYF
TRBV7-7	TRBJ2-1	CASSSQPGGEQFF
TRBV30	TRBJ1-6	CAWRIDRYSPLHF
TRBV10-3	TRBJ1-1	CAISEDPLYTEAFF
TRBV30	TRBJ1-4	CAWSVGAGSNEKLFF
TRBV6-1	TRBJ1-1	CASSFFRAFF
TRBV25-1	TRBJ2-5	CASSDGRLYQETQYF
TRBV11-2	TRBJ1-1	CASSLDPAYTEAFF
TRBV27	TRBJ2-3	CASGTSAPQTQYF
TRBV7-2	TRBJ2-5	CASSLPQTTQYF
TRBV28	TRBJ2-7	CASSLRAGVSYEQYF
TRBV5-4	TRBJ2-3	CASSLTAPDTQYF
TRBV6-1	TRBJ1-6	CASSDNLVRGDSPLHF